A selection of T cell receptor beta chains follows, all from one sample in a study of T cell changes during pregnancy in multiple sclerosis. Repertoires were generated with immunoSEQ multiplex PCR, while TCRdb's copy carries only in-frame clones and drops some. The repertoire consists of some 33,000 clones, with about nine tenths occurring once and the leading ten covering 3.5% to 5%. The input for sequencing was CD8+ T cells from peripheral blood mononuclear cells, taken in the second trimester of pregnancy. The receptors stem from a female donor in good health, enrolled as a control in a pregnancy study. Both conserved end residues are part of each CDR3. D genes are given only for firm matches. Some rows mark clone size as missing; the rest say once, few, many or name a class of expanded clone.

d_call,j_call,clone_size,v_call,cdr3_nt,cdr3_aa
-,TRBJ1-1,-,TRBV13,TGTGCCAGCAGCCCCCCGGTTAACACTGAAGCTTTCTTT,CASSPPVNTEAFF
TRBD1,TRBJ2-2,once,TRBV6-8,TGTGCCATCGACACCGGGACAGCTACCGGGGAGCTGTTTTTT,CAIDTGTATGELFF
-,TRBJ1-2,once,TRBV2,TGTGCCAGCAGTACACCTGCGGGGGACCGGGATGGCTACACCTTC,CASSTPAGDRDGYTF
TRBD1,TRBJ1-1,-,TRBV19,TGTGCCAGTAGTATCGGGCGGGTGTGGGACAGGGAGAATGGTGAAGCTTTCTTT,CASSIGRVWDRENGEAFF
-,TRBJ1-2,-,TRBV4-1,TGCGCCAGCAGCCAAGAAGGAGGGGGGGGCTATGGCTACACCTTC,CASSQEGGGGYGYTF
-,TRBJ1-2,-,TRBV5-1,TGCGCCAGCAGCTTGGTAGCGACTAACTATGGCTACACCTTC,CASSLVATNYGYTF
-,TRBJ2-7,once,TRBV7-9,TGTGCCAGCAGCTTAGCCAGGGGGGACGAGCAGTACTTC,CASSLARGDEQYF
-,TRBJ1-1,-,TRBV7-6,TGTGCCAGCAGCTTAGCGTTGGGGAGCCCCGGGGACACTGAAGCTTTCTTT,CASSLALGSPGDTEAFF
-,TRBJ1-6,-,TRBV15,TGTGCCACCAGCAGAATACCGGATAATTCACCCCTCCACTTT,CATSRIPDNSPLHF
TRBD1,TRBJ2-7,-,TRBV2,TGTGCCAGCAGCGGACAGGTCTACGAGCAGTACTTC,CASSGQVYEQYF
TRBD1,TRBJ1-3,-,TRBV27,TGTGCCAGCAGTTCCGGACAGGAGGACGCTGGAAACACCATATATTTT,CASSSGQEDAGNTIYF
-,TRBJ2-7,-,TRBV7-9,TGTGCCAGCAGCTTAGCTGGGGCCGAGCAGTACTTC,CASSLAGAEQYF
TRBD1,TRBJ2-7,-,TRBV27,TGTGCCAGCAGTTTATCAGGGGGCACCTACGAGCAGTACTTC,CASSLSGGTYEQYF
-,TRBJ1-6,-,TRBV11-3,TGTGCCAGCGCCGGGTGGAAGTCAAATTCACCCCTCCACTTT,CASAGWKSNSPLHF
-,TRBJ1-1,-,TRBV5-6,TGTGCCAGCAGCTTGGCCCCGAGGATGAACACTGAAGCTTTCTTT,CASSLAPRMNTEAFF
TRBD2,TRBJ2-1,-,TRBV27,TGTGCCAGCAGCTTTGGACTAGCGGGGGACAATGAGCAGTTCTTC,CASSFGLAGDNEQFF
-,TRBJ2-7,-,TRBV4-3,TGCGCCAGCAGCCAATCACACCTTAGGCAGGCCTACGAGCAGTACTTC,CASSQSHLRQAYEQYF
-,TRBJ2-1,-,TRBV2,TGTGCCAGCTCGAGGGGGGGTGACCCCAATGAGCAGTTCTTC,CASSRGGDPNEQFF
TRBD2,TRBJ2-3,once,TRBV4-1,TGCGCCAGCAGCCAAGAGAGTCCGAGACTAGCGGGTCTTGGAGGCGGCACAGATACGCAGTATTTT,CASSQESPRLAGLGGGTDTQYF
-,TRBJ2-7,-,TRBV30,TGTGCCTGGAGAGGGGGGGGTCTCGCCTACGAGCAGTACTTC,CAWRGGGLAYEQYF
TRBD1,TRBJ1-2,-,TRBV27,TGTGCCAGCAGTTTTCAAGGGGGCAATGGCTACACCTTC,CASSFQGGNGYTF
-,TRBJ2-2,-,TRBV5-1,TGCGCCAGCAGCAAACAGGTCGCCGGGGAGCTGTTTTTT,CASSKQVAGELFF
-,TRBJ2-1,once,TRBV12-5,TGTGCTAGCTGCCTGAGCTCCTACAATGAGCAGTTCTTC,CASCLSSYNEQFF
-,TRBJ1-4,-,TRBV6-1,TGTGCCAGCAGTGAAGAAGGTACAGGTTTCCATGAAAAACTGTTTTTT,CASSEEGTGFHEKLFF
TRBD2,TRBJ2-3,-,TRBV7-3,TGTGCCAGCAGCCCCTACACTAGCGGAGGCACAGATACGCAGTATTTT,CASSPYTSGGTDTQYF
-,TRBJ2-1,-,TRBV30,TGTGCCTGGTATGTCGGCGGTGAGCAGTTCTTC,CAWYVGGEQFF
TRBD2,TRBJ2-7,-,TRBV19,TGTGCCAGTAGTATAGAGAGCGGGGCCTCCTACGAGCAGTACTTC,CASSIESGASYEQYF
-,TRBJ1-1,-,TRBV7-2,TGTGCCAGCAGCATACCCACCGGCCCGGGGGATAACACTGAAGCTTTCTTT,CASSIPTGPGDNTEAFF
TRBD2,TRBJ2-5,-,TRBV18,TGTGCCAGCTCACCACCGGTCGGCGGGGGGCCAGACTCACCCAAAGAGACCCAGTACTTC,CASSPPVGGGPDSPKETQYF
-,TRBJ2-3,-,TRBV5-1,TGCGCCAGCAGCTCGTGGTGGGGGCCAGATACGCAGTATTTT,CASSSWWGPDTQYF
TRBD1,TRBJ1-3,few,TRBV7-9,TGTGCCAGCAGCGGACAGGGGGAAGGAAACACCATATATTTT,CASSGQGEGNTIYF
-,TRBJ2-7,-,TRBV4-1,TGCGCCAGCAGCCAATGGGTGAGGTACGAGCAGTACTTC,CASSQWVRYEQYF
TRBD2,TRBJ2-1,-,TRBV6-4,TGTGCCAGCAGTGACTGGGGGACTAGCACTTACAATGAGCAGTTCTTC,CASSDWGTSTYNEQFF
-,TRBJ2-7,once,TRBV7-9,TGTGCCAGCAGCTTAGACCCGTACGGAGCCTACGAGCAGTACTTC,CASSLDPYGAYEQYF
TRBD2,TRBJ2-1,-,TRBV4-1,TGCGCCAGCAGCCCAGTTGCCGGGGGGGGCTCCTACAATGAGCAGTTCTTC,CASSPVAGGGSYNEQFF
-,TRBJ1-1,-,TRBV4-1,TGCGCCAGCAGCCAAGAACTGGTGAACACTGAAGCTTTCTTT,CASSQELVNTEAFF
-,TRBJ1-1,once,TRBV7-9,TGTGCCAGCAGCTCGATCCTTGGGGGGGACACTGAAGCTTTCTTT,CASSSILGGDTEAFF
-,TRBJ1-5,-,TRBV7-9,TGTGCCAGCAGCTTAGCCTGGCAGAATCAGCCCCAGCATTTT,CASSLAWQNQPQHF
TRBD2,TRBJ2-3,-,TRBV4-2,TGTGCCAGCAGCCAAGATACTAGCGGGGGAGCAGATACGCAGTATTTT,CASSQDTSGGADTQYF
TRBD1,TRBJ1-2,-,TRBV4-3,TGCGCCAGCAGCCAGGGGACAGGTTATAGTGACTATGGCTACACCTTC,CASSQGTGYSDYGYTF
-,TRBJ2-1,-,TRBV19,TGTGCCAGTAGTTCCTCGACTTGGCATGAGCAGTTCTTC,CASSSSTWHEQFF
-,TRBJ1-1,-,TRBV7-6,TGTGCCAGCAGCTTAAGGAGGGACACTGAAGCTTTCTTT,CASSLRRDTEAFF
TRBD2,TRBJ2-7,-,TRBV11-1,TGTGCCAGCAGCCCGGGAGGCCTCACCTACGAGCAGTACTTC,CASSPGGLTYEQYF
-,TRBJ1-5,-,TRBV30,TGTGCCTGGAGTGTAGACGGGAATAGCAATCAGCCCCAGCATTTT,CAWSVDGNSNQPQHF
-,TRBJ1-1,-,TRBV7-9,TGTGCCAGCATCTCACAGGAATCCACTGAAGCTTTCTTT,CASISQESTEAFF
TRBD2,TRBJ2-3,-,TRBV4-2,TGTGCCAGCAGCCAAGATACTAGCGGGGCAGATACGCAGTATTTT,CASSQDTSGADTQYF
TRBD2,TRBJ2-7,-,TRBV6-1,TGTGCCAGCAGTGAAGGGGGGGGTGATTCATGGTACGAGCAGTACTTC,CASSEGGGDSWYEQYF
-,TRBJ1-4,-,TRBV25-1,TGTGCCAGCACTGACGGTGCAACTAATGAAAAACTGTTTTTT,CASTDGATNEKLFF
-,TRBJ1-6,-,TRBV27,TGTGCCAGCACGCCGGACAGTTACTATAGTTCACCCCTCCACTTT,CASTPDSYYSSPLHF
-,TRBJ1-1,few,TRBV6-4,TGTGCCAGCAGTTCAGGGGCCTCGAACACTGAAGCTTTCTTT,CASSSGASNTEAFF
-,TRBJ1-1,-,TRBV4-3,TGCGCCAGCAGCCTCACAGGAGCCCCGAACACTGAAGCTTTCTTT,CASSLTGAPNTEAFF
TRBD1,TRBJ2-5,-,TRBV7-6,TGTGCCAGCAGCTCGGGACAGGGGGAGACCCAGTACTTC,CASSSGQGETQYF
TRBD1,TRBJ2-7,-,TRBV7-9,TGTGCCAGCAGCCAGATCCCCGGGACAGAGTCCTACGAGCAGTACTTC,CASSQIPGTESYEQYF
-,TRBJ1-6,-,TRBV7-8,TGTGCCAGCAGCTTAGGTGGACAGAATTCACCCCTCCACTTT,CASSLGGQNSPLHF